The TCR beta chain described here comes from a study of liver allograft versus peripheral blood T cells. Study information: Transplanted-liver T cell receptor repertoires were compared with recipients' peripheral blood repertoires.

One entry per CDR3 protein, called by TCRdb with MiXCR from the reads. The sample consists of roughly 3,700 distinct CDR3 sequences, 16% of them appearing once. Study-wide findings and caveats: Liver allografts reportedly held T cell receptor repertoires unlike those in peripheral blood.

Sample share makes this clonotype medium-sized. Its target is not known. Trimming removed 5 bases from V and 4 bases from J; junction bases left unmatched: 17. The germline CDR1 and CDR2 sequences are LNHDA and SQIVND (reference sequence). The CDR3 length is 20 residues. This TCR was sampled from a human patient who had a liver transplant. The T cells may partly be graft donor cells. This chain joins TRBV19 and TRBJ2-1; 13 nucleotides line up with TRBD2. CDR3 loop: CASSSEPGLAGSRTYNEQFF. The CDR3 DNA sequence: TGTGCCAGTAGTTCTGAACCGGGACTAGCGGGATCCAGAACTTACAATGAGCAGTTCTTC.